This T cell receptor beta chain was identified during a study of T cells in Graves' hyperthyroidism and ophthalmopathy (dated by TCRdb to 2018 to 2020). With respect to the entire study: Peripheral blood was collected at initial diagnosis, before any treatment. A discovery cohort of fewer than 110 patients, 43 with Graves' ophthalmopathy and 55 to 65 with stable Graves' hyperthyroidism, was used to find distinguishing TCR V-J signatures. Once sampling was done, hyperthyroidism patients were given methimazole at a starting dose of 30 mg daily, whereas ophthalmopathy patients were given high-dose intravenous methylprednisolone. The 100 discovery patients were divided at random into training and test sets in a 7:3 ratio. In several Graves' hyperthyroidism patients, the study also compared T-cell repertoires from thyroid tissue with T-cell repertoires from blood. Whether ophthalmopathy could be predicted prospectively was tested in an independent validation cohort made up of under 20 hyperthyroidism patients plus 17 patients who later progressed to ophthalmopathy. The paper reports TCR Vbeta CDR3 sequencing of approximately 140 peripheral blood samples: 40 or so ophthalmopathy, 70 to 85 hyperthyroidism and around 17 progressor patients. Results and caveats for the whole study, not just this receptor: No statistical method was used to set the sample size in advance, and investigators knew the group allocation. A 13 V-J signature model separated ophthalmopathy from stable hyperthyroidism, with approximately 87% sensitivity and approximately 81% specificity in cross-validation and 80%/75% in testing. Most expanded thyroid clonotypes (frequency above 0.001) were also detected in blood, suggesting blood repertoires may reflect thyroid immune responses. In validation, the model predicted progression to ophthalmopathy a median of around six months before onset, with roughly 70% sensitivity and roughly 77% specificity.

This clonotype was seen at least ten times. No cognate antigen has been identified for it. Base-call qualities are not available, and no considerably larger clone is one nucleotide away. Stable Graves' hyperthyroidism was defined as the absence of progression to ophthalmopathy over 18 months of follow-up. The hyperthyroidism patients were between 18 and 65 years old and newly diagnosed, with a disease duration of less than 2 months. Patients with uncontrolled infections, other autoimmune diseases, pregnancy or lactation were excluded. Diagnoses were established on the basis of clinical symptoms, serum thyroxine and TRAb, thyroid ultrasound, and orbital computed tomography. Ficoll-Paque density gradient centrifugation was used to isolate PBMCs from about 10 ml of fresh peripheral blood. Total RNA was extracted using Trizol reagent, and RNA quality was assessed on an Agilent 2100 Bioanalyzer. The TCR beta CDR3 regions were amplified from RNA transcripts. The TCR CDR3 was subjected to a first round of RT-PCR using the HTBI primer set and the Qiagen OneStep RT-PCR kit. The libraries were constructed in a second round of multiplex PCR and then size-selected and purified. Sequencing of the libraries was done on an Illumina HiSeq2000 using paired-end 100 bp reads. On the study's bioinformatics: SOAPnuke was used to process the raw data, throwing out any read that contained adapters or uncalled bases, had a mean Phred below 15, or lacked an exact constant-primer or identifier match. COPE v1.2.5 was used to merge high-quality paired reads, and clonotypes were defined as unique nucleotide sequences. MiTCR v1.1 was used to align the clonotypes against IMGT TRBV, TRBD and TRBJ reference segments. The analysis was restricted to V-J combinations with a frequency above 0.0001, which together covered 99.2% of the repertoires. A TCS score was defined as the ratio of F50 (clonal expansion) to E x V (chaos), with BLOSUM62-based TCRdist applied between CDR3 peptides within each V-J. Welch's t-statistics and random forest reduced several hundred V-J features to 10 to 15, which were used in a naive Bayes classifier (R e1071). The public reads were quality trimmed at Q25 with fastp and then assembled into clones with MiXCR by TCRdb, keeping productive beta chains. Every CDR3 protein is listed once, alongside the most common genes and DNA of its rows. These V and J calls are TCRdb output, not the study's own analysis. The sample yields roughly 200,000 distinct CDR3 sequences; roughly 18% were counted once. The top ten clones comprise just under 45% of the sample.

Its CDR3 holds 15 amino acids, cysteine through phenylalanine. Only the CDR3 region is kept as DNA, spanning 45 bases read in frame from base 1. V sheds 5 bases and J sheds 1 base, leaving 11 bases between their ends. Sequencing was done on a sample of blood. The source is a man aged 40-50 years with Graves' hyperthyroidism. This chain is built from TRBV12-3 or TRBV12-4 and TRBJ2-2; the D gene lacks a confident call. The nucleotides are TGTGCCAGCAGTCCCTGGACGGGGAACACCGGGGAGCTGTTTTTT. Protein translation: CASSPWTGNTGELFF.